This TCR beta chain was sequenced for a study of T cell responses to AZD1222 COVID-19 vaccine. CDR3 length equals 15 residues. Germline V CDR1 and CDR2: SGHDT, YYEEEE. The J segment lost 8 bases and the V segment lost 4 bases, leaving 15 bases of the junction unmatched. General observations from the study: Seropositive AZD1222 recipients at baseline numbered only five or six. Vaccination with two AZD1222 doses was followed by a rise in Spike-specific TCR breadth and depth. Clonal diversity may have been underestimated in mostly white British donors.

Concerning this clone itself: Its antigen remains unknown.

TCRdb keeps only in-frame clones here, not all; method: immunoSEQ multiplex PCR. The table includes about 140,000 clones, around 93% detected once. This specimen was peripheral blood, taken 28 days after the second AZD1222 dose. This sequence originates from an adult who received the AZD1222 COVID-19 vaccine. This chain joins TRBV5-6 and TRBJ2-7; TRBD2 matches 7 bases. CDR3 in amino acids: CASSRARGEGRQQYF. The CDR3 DNA reads as TGTGCCAGCAGCCGGGCTAGAGGGGAGGGGCGACAGCAGTACTTC.